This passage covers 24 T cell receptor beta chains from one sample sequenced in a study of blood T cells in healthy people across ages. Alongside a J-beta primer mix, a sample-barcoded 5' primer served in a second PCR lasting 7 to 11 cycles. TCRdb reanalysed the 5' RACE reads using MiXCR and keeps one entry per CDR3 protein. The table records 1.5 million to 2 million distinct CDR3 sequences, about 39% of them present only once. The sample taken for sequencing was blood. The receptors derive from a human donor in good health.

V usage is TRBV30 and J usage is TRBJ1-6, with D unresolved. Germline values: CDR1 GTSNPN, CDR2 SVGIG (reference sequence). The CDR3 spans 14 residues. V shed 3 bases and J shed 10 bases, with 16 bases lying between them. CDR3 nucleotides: TGTGCCTGGAGCCTAGAACTCCTAGGGTCACCCCTCCACTTT. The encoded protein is CAWSLELLGSPLHF.

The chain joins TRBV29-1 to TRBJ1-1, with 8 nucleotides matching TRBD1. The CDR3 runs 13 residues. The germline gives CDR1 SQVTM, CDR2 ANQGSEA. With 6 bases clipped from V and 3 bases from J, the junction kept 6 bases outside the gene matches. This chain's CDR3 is CSVLGQGDTEAFF. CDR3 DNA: TGCAGCGTCCTCGGACAGGGCGACACTGAAGCTTTCTTT.

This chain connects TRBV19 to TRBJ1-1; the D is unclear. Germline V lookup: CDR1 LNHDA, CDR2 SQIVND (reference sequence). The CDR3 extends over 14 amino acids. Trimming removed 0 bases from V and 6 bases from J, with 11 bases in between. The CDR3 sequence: CASSIDFLVSEAFF. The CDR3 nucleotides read TGTGCCAGTAGTATAGATTTTTTGGTGTCTGAAGCTTTCTTT.

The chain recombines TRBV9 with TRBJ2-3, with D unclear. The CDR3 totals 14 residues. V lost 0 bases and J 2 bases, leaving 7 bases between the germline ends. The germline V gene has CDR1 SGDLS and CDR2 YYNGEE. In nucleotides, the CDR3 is TGTGCCAGCAGCGTAGATGGTTACACAGATACGCAGTATTTT. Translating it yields CASSVDGYTDTQYF. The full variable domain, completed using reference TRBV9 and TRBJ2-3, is DSGVTQTPKHLITATGQRVTLRCSPRSGDLSVYWYQQSLDQGLQFLIQYYNGEERAKGNILERFSAQQFPDLHSELNLSSLELGDSALYFCASSVDGYTDTQYFGPGTRLTVL.

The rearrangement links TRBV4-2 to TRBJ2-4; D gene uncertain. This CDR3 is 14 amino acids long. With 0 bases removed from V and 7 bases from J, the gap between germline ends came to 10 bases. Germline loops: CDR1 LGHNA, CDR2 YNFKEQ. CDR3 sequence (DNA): TGTGCCAGCAGCCAAGACCCCCTGGGGAACATTCAGTACTTC. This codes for CASSQDPLGNIQYF.

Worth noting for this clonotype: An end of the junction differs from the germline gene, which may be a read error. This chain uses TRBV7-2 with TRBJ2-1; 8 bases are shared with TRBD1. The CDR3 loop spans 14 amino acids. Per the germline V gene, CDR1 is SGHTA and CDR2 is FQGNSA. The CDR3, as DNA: TGTGCCGGCAGCTTAGGTCAGGGGGCCAATGAGCAGTTCTTT. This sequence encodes CAGSLGQGANEQFF.

The DNA of the CDR3 is TGTGCCAGCAGCTTAACTAGCAGAGGAGATACGCAGTATTTT. Its protein product is CASSLTSRGDTQYF. The chain is built from TRBV7-9 and TRBJ2-3, with D perhaps matching TRBD2 (6 bases). V lost 2 bases and J lost 5, with 11 bases in between. Germline CDR1 reads SEHNR; CDR2 reads FQNEAQ (reference sequence). The CDR3 is 14 residues long. The full variable domain, its missing parts supplied by reference TRBV7-9 and TRBJ2-3, is DTGVSQNPRHKITKRGQNVTFRCDPISEHNRLYWYRQTLGQGPEFLTYFQNEAQLEKSRLLSDRFSAERPKGSFSTLEIQRTEQGDSAMYLCASSLTSRGDTQYFGPGTRLTVL.

CDR3 coding DNA: TGTGCCAGCAGGGCAACCCTCTCCTACGAGCAGTACTTC. Encoded protein: CASRATLSYEQYF. The chain recombines TRBV6-5 with TRBJ2-7; D unresolved. This CDR3 has 13 amino acids. Germline CDR1 is MNHEY and CDR2 is SVGAGI. V lost 6 bases and J 0 bases, leaving 9 bases between the germline ends.

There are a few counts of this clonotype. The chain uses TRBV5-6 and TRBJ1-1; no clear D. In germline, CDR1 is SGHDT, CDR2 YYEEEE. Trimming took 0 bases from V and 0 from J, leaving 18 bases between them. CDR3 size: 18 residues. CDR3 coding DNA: TGTGCCAGCAGCTTGGAGGCTTTCTACTCCACCCTGAACACTGAAGCTTTCTTT. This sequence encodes CASSLEAFYSTLNTEAFF.

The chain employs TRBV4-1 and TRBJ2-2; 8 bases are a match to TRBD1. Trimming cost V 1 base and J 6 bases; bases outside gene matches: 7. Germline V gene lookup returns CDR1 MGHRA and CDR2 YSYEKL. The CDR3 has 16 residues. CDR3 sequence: CASSQGGRGRSGELFF. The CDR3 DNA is TGCGCCAGCAGCCAAGGGGGCAGGGGGCGGTCCGGGGAGCTGTTTTTT.

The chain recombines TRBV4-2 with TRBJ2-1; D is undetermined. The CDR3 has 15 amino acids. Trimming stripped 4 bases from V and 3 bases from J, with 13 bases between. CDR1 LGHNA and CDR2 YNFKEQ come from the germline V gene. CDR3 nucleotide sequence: TGTGCCAGCAGCCCCAAGGAAGCACGCTACAATGAGCAGTTCTTC. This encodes CASSPKEARYNEQFF.

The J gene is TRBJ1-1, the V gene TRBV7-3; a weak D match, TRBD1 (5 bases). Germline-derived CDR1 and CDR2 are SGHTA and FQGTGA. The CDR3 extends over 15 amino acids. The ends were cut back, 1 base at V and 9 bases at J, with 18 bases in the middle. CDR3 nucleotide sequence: TGTGCCAGCAGCTTAAAGGGGCCCACTGGGGGGAAAGCTTTCTTT. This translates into CASSLKGPTGGKAFF. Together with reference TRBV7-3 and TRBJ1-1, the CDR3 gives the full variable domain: GAGVSQTPSNKVTEKGKYVELRCDPISGHTALYWYRQSLGQGPEFLIYFQGTGAADDSGLPNDRFFAVRPEGSVSTLKIQRTERGDSAVYLCASSLKGPTGGKAFFGQGTRLTVV.

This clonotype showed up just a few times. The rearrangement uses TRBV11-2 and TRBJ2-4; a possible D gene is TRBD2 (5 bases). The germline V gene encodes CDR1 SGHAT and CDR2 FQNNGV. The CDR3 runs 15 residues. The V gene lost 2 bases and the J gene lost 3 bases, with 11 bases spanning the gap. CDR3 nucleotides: TGTGCCAGCAGCTTAATGGCCGGGAACAAAAACATTCAGTACTTC. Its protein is CASSLMAGNKNIQYF.

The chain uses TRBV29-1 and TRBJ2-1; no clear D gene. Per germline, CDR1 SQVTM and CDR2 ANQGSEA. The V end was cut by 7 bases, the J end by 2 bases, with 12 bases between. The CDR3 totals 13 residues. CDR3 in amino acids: CSAQGWTYNEQFF. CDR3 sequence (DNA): TGCAGCGCGCAAGGTTGGACCTACAATGAGCAGTTCTTC.

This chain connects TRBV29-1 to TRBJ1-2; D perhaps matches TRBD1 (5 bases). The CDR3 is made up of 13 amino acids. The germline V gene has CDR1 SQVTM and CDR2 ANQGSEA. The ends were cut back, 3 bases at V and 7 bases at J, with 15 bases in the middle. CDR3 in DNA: TGCAGCGTTGAGACAGCTACCGGGGGTGGCTACACCTTC. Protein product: CSVETATGGGYTF.

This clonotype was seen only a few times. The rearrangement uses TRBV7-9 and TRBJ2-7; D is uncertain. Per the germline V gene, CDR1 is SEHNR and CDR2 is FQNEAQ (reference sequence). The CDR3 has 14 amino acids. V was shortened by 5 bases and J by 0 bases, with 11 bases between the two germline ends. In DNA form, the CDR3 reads TGTGCCAGCAGCACGGCCGGGCCCTCCTACGAGCAGTACTTC. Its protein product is CASSTAGPSYEQYF. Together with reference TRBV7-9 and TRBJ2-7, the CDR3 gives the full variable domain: DTGVSQNPRHKITKRGQNVTFRCDPISEHNRLYWYRQTLGQGPEFLTYFQNEAQLEKSRLLSDRFSAERPKGSFSTLEIQRTEQGDSAMYLCASSTAGPSYEQYFGPGTRLTVT.

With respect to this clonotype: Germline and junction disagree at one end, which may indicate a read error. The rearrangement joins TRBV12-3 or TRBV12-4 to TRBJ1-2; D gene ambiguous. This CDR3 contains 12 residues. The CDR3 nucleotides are TGTGCCAGCAAGATTCTCAACTATGGCTACATCTTC. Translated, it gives CASKILNYGYIF.

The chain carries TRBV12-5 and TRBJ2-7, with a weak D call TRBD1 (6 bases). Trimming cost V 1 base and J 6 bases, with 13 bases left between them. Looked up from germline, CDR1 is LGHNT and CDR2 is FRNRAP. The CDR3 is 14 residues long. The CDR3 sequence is CASGLGTVGREQYF. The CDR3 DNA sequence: TGTGCTAGTGGTTTGGGGACAGTAGGGCGCGAGCAGTACTTC.

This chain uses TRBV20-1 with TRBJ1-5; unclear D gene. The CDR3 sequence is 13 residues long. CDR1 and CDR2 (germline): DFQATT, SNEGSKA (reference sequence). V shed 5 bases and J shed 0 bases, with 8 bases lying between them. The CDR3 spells CSAAGDSNQPQHF. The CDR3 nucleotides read TGCAGTGCTGCCGGGGATAGCAATCAGCCCCAGCATTTT.

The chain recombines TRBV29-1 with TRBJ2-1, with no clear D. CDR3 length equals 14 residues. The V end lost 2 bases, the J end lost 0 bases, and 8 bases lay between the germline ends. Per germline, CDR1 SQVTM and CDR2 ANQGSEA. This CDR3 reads CSVELDISYNEQFF. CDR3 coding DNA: TGCAGCGTTGAACTAGACATCTCCTACAATGAGCAGTTCTTC.

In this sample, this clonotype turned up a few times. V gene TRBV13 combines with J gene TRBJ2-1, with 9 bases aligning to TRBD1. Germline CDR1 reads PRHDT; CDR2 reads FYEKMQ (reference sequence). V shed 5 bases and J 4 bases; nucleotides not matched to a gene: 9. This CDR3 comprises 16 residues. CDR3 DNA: TGTGCCAGCAGCGGCTCCGGGACAGGGCCGTACAATGAGCAGTTCTTC. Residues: CASSGSGTGPYNEQFF. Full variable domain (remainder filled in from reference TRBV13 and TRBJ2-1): AAGVIQSPRHLIKEKRETATLKCYPIPRHDTVYWYQQGPGQDPQFLISFYEKMQSDKGSIPDRFSAQQFSDYHSELNMSSLELGDSALYFCASSGSGTGPYNEQFFGPGTRLTVL.

CDR3 in amino acids: CSVGRQRGVQFF. The DNA of the CDR3 is TGCAGCGTGGGGCGTCAGCGGGGGGTCCAGTTCTTC. The chain uses TRBV29-1 and TRBJ2-1, with 9 positions matching TRBD2. The CDR3 spans 12 residues. Trimming cost V 6 bases and J 13 bases; bases outside gene matches: 10. Germline-derived CDR1 and CDR2 are SQVTM and ANQGSEA.

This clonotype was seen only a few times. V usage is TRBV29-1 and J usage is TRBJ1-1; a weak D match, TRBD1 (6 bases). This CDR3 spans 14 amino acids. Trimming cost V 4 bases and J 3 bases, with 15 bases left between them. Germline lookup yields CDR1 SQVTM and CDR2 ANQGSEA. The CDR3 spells CSVGRGESDTEAFF. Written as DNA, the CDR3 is TGCAGCGTTGGGAGGGGGGAAAGCGACACTGAAGCTTTCTTT. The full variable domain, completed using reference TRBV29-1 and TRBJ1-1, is SAVISQKPSRDICQRGTSLTIQCQVDSQVTMMFWYRQQPGQSLTLIATANQGSEATYESGFVIDKFPISRPNLTFSTLTVSNMSPEDSSIYLCSVGRGESDTEAFFGQGTRLTVV.

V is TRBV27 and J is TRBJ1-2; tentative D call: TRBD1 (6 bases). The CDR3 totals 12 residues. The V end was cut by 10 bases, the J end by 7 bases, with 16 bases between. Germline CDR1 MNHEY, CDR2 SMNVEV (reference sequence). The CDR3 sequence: CATLTEGGGYTF. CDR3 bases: TGTGCCACCTTAACGGAAGGGGGTGGCTACACCTTC.